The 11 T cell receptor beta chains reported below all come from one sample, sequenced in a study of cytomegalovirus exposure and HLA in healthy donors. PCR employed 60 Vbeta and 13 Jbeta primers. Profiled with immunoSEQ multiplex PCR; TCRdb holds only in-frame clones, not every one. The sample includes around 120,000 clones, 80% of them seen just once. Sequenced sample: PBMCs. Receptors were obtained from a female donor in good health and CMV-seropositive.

CDR3 region: CASQTGKNTGELFF. In DNA form, the CDR3 reads TGTGCCAGCCAAACGGGGAAGAACACCGGGGAGCTGTTTTTT. The rearrangement uses TRBV7-9 and TRBJ2-2, with D tentatively TRBD2 (5 bases). Germline CDR1 reads SEHNR; CDR2 reads FQNEAQ (reference sequence). This CDR3 is 14 amino acids long. Trimming cost V 8 bases and J 1 base, with 11 bases left between them.

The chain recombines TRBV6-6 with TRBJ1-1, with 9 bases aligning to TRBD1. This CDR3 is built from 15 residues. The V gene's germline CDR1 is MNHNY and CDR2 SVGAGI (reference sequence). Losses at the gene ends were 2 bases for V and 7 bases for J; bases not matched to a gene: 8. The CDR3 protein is CASSYTGTGYYEAFF. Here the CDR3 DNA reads TGTGCCAGCAGTTACACAGGGACAGGGTACTATGAAGCTTTCTTT.

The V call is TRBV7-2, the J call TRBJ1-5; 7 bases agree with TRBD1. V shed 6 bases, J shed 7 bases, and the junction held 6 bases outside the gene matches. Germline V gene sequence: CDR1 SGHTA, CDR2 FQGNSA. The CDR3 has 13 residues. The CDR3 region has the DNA TGTGCCAGCAGTACAGGGGTGCGGCAGCCCCAGCATTTT. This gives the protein CASSTGVRQPQHF.

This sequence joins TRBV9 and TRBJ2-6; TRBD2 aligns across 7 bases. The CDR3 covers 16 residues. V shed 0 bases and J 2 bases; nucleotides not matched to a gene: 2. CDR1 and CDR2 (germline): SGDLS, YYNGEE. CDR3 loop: CASSVEGRAGANVLTF. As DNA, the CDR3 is TGTGCCAGCAGCGTAGAGGGGAGGGCTGGGGCCAACGTCCTGACTTTC.

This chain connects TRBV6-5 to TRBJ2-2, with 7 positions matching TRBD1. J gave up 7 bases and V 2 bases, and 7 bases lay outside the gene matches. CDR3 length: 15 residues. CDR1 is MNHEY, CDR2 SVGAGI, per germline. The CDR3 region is CASSYQGRDSGELFF. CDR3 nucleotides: TGTGCCAGCAGTTACCAGGGTCGGGACAGCGGGGAGCTGTTTTTT.

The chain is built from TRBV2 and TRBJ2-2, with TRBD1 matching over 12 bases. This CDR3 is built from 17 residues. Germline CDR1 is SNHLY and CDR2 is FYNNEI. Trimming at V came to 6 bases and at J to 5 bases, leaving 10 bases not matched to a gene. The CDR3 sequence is CASSPLGDRGLTGELFF. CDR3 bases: TGTGCCAGCAGCCCCCTCGGGGACAGGGGGCTTACCGGGGAGCTGTTTTTT.

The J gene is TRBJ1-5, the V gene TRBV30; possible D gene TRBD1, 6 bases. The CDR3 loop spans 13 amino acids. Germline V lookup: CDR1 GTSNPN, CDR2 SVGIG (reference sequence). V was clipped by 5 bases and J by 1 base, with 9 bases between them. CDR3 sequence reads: CAWAGQSNQPQHF. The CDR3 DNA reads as TGTGCCTGGGCCGGACAGAGCAATCAGCCCCAGCATTTT.

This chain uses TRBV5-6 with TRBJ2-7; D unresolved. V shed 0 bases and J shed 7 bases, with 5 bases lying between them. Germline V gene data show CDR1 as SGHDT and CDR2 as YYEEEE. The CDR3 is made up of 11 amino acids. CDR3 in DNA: TGTGCCAGCAGCTTGGGTCCGGAGCAGTACTTC. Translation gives CASSLGPEQYF.

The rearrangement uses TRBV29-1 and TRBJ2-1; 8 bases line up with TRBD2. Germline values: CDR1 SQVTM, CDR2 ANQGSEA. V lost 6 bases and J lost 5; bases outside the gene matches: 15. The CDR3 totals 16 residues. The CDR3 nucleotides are TGCAGCGTGCCTGGGGTTCCAGCGGGGGCAAACAATGAGCAGTTCTTC. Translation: CSVPGVPAGANNEQFF.

The CDR3 spells CASSRNPSSYNEQFF. CDR3 coding DNA: TGTGCCAGCAGCCGTAACCCTAGCTCCTACAATGAGCAGTTCTTC. This chain uses TRBV7-6 with TRBJ2-1; no definite D call. This CDR3 is 15 amino acids long. V lost 5 bases and J 0 bases, leaving 11 bases between the germline ends. CDR1 is SGHVS, CDR2 FNYEAQ, per germline.

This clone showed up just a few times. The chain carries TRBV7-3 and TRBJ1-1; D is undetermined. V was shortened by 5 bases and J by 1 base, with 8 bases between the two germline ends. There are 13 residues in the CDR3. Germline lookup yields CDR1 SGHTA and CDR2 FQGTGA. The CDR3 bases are TGTGCCAGCAGCGTCCGGGGGAACACTGAAGCTTTCTTT. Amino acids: CASSVRGNTEAFF.